The text below deals with one T cell receptor beta chain. Clones were read by immunoSEQ multiplex PCR, and TCRdb kept only the in-frame ones, dropping some. The sample lists around 44,000 clones; almost 95% were seen once. The CDR3 spans 14 residues. The germline gives CDR1 LNHDA, CDR2 SQIVND (reference sequence). V lost 3 bases, J lost 4 bases, and 13 bases lay in between. This specimen belongs to a study of T cell changes during pregnancy in multiple sclerosis. Sequenced input: peripheral blood. This TCR was recovered from a female donor with multiple sclerosis, enrolled in a pregnancy study. The V gene is TRBV19, the J gene TRBJ2-7; D gene ambiguous. The CDR3 reads CASSMLAESYEQYF. Written as DNA, the CDR3 is TGTGCCAGTAGTATGCTTGCGGAGTCGTACGAGCAGTACTTC.